The rows below give T cell receptor beta chains drawn from one sample of a study of T cells in Graves' hyperthyroidism and ophthalmopathy. Each CDR3 protein gets one entry after TCRdb re-called the multiplex PCR reads with MiXCR. The profile shows about 460,000 distinct CDR3 sequences, about 20% of them singletons. Sequencing was done on a sample of blood. The source is a woman in her 70s with Graves' ophthalmopathy. Each CDR3 is given with its conserved first and last residue. A D gene is named only where the DNA matches it firmly. Rows give clone size only sometimes, using once, few, many, or a class for an expanded clone.

V gene	D gene	clone size	J gene	CDR3 protein	CDR3 DNA
TRBV10-3	TRBD2	.	TRBJ2-1	CAIRTSGSSYNEQFF	TGTGCCATCAGGACTAGCGGGAGTTCCTACAATGAGCAGTTCTTC
TRBV27	TRBD2	.	TRBJ2-4	CASSLFAGVNIQYF	TGTGCCAGCAGTTTATTTGCGGGGGTGAACATTCAGTACTTC
TRBV18	.	.	TRBJ2-1	CASSLKGKTYNEQFF	TGTGCCAGCTCACTAAAAGGGAAAACCTACAATGAGCAGTTCTTC
TRBV3-1	TRBD2	few	TRBJ2-1	CASSPSSGGSYNEQFF	TGTGCCAGCAGCCCCTCTTCGGGGGGGTCCTACAATGAGCAGTTCTTC
TRBV6-1	.	few	TRBJ1-3	CASSPRGGFGNTIYF	TGTGCCAGCAGTCCCCGGGGGGGGTTTGGAAACACCATATATTTT
TRBV28	.	.	TRBJ1-5	CASSQPMGAGINQPQHF	TGTGCCAGCAGTCAACCGATGGGGGCAGGCATAAATCAGCCCCAGCATTTT
TRBV29-1	.	.	TRBJ2-7	CSAIGGDGEQYF	TGCAGCGCAATAGGGGGAGATGGTGAGCAGTACTTC
TRBV18	.	few	TRBJ1-1	CASSLNQGSEAFF	TGTGCCAGCTCACTTAACCAGGGGTCTGAAGCTTTCTTT
TRBV6-5	TRBD1	.	TRBJ2-5	CAGSYSGQGWKETQYF	TGTGCCGGCAGTTACTCGGGACAGGGGTGGAAAGAGACCCAGTACTTC
TRBV11-2	.	many	TRBJ2-1	CASSHHNEQFF	TGTGCCAGCAGCCACCACAATGAGCAGTTCTTC
TRBV19	.	.	TRBJ2-1	CASSIDPLRGEQFF	TGTGCCAGTAGTATAGACCCCCTCCGGGGTGAGCAGTTCTTC
TRBV7-9	.	.	TRBJ1-2	CASSPPHEDYGYTF	TGTGCCAGCAGCCCCCCCCATGAGGACTATGGCTACACCTTC
TRBV20-1	.	few	TRBJ2-5	CSARDPPGALQETQYF	TGCAGTGCTAGAGATCCCCCCGGGGCCCTCCAAGAGACCCAGTACTTC
TRBV11-3	TRBD1	.	TRBJ2-1	CASRRQGDNEQFF	TGTGCCAGCAGACGACAGGGCGACAATGAGCAGTTCTTC
TRBV7-2	TRBD1	once	TRBJ1-4	CASSPSGTANEKLFF	TGTGCCAGCAGTCCCTCCGGGACAGCAAATGAAAAACTGTTTTTT
TRBV12-5	.	.	TRBJ1-3	CASGPENTIYF	TGTGCTAGTGGCCCTGAAAACACCATATATTTT
TRBV20-1	TRBD1	.	TRBJ1-2	CSAIDRGIYYGYTF	TGCAGTGCTATCGACAGGGGGATATACTATGGCTACACCTTC
TRBV11-2	.	.	TRBJ2-1	CASLAGPNEQFF	TGTGCCAGCCTTGCGGGTCCCAATGAGCAGTTCTTC
TRBV27	TRBD2	.	TRBJ2-1	CASSGAGDFYNEQFF	TGTGCCAGCAGTGGAGCGGGAGATTTCTACAATGAGCAGTTCTTC
TRBV7-2	TRBD2	.	TRBJ2-2	CASSAPLAGVPGELFF	TGTGCCAGCAGCGCCCCCCTAGCGGGAGTGCCCGGGGAGCTGTTTTTT
TRBV11-2	.	many	TRBJ2-7	CASSLEGEQYF	TGTGCCAGCAGCTTGGAGGGGGAGCAGTACTTC
TRBV2	TRBD1	many	TRBJ1-1	CASGEQGAGTEAFF	TGTGCCAGCGGGGAACAGGGGGCGGGTACTGAAGCTTTCTTT
TRBV5-6	.	.	TRBJ1-4	CASSPNLKRRGREKLFF	TGTGCCAGCAGCCCCAACCTTAAACGAAGGGGTCGAGAAAAACTGTTTTTT
TRBV7-3	TRBD1	.	TRBJ2-1	CASTPPGGSYNEQFF	TGTGCCAGCACGCCGCCAGGGGGATCCTACAATGAGCAGTTCTTC
TRBV28	TRBD1	many	TRBJ2-7	CASSLGQDGEQYF	TGTGCCAGCAGTTTAGGACAGGACGGGGAGCAGTACTTC
TRBV7-9	TRBD2	.	TRBJ2-7	CASSSGLAGSRYEQYF	TGTGCCAGCAGCTCGGGACTAGCGGGATCTAGGTACGAGCAGTACTTC
TRBV9	.	many	TRBJ1-1	CASSVGPLNTEAFF	TGTGCCAGCAGCGTGGGCCCTCTGAACACTGAAGCTTTCTTT
TRBV30	.	.	TRBJ2-2	CAWIPGPVNTGELFF	TGTGCCTGGATTCCTGGGCCAGTGAACACCGGGGAGCTGTTTTTT